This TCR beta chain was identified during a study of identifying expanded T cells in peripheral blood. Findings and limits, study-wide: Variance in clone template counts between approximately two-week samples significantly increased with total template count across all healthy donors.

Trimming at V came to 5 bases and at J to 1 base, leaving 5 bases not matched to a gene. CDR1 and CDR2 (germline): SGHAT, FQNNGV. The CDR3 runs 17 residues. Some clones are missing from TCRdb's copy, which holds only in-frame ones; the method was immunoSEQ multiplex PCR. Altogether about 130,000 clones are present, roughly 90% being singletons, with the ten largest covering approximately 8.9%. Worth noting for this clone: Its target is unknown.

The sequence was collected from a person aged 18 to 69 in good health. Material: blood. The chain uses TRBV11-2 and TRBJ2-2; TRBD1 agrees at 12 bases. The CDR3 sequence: CASSHGTGGLNTGELFF. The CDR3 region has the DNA TGTGCCAGCAGCCACGGGACAGGGGGCTTGAACACCGGGGAGCTGTTTTTT. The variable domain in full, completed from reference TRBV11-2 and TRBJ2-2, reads EAGVAQSPRYKIIEKRQSVAFWCNPISGHATLYWYQQILGQGPKLLIQFQNNGVVDDSQLPKDRFSAERLKGVDSTLKIQPAKLEDSAVYLCASSHGTGGLNTGELFFGEGSRLTVL.